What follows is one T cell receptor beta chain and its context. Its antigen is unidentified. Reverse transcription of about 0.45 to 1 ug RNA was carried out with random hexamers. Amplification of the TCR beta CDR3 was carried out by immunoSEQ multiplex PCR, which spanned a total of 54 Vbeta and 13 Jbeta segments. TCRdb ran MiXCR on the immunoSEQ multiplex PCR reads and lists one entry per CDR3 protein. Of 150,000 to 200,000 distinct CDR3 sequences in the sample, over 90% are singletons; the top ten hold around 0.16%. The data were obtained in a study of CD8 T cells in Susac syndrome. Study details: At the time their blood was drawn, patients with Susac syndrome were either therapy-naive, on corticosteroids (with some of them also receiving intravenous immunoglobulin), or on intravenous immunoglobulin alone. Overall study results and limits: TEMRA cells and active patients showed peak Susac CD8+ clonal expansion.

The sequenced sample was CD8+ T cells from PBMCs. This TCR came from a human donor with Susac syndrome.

The CDR3 DNA is TGTGCCAGCAGTGGCAGGAATCAGCCCCAGCATTTT. This encodes CASSGRNQPQHF. The chain recombines TRBV2 with TRBJ1-5; no definite D call. Germline CDR1 reads SNHLY; CDR2 reads FYNNEI. V was trimmed by 4 bases and J by 4 bases, leaving 5 bases between them. CDR3 length: 12 amino acids.